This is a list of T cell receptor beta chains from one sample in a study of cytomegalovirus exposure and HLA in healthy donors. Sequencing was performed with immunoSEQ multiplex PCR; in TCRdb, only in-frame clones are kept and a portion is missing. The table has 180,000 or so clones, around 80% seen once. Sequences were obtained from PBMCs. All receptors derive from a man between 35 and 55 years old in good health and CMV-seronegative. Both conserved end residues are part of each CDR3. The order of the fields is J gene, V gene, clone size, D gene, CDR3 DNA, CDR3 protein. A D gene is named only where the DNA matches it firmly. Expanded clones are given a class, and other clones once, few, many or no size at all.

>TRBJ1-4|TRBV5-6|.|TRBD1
TGTGCCAGCAGCTCGCCCAACAGGGGGCGTCGGGAAAAACTGTTTTTT
CASSSPNRGRREKLFF
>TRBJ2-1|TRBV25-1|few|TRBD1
TGTGCCAGCAGTGAGGGGGACAGGGGGTTCAACAATGAGCAGTTCTTC
CASSEGDRGFNNEQFF
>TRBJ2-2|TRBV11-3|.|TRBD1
TGTGCCAGCAGCTTAGGGACCGGGACAGGGGACACCGGGGAGCTGTTTTTT
CASSLGTGTGDTGELFF
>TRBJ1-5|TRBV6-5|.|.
TGTGCCAGCAGTTATGCCAGAAACACGAATCAGCCCCAGCATTTT
CASSYARNTNQPQHF
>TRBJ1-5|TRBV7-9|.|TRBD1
TGTGCCAGCAGCTTAGCCAGCAGGGGGTCTCAGCCCCAGCATTTT
CASSLASRGSQPQHF
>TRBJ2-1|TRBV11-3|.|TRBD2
TGTGCCAGCAGCTTAGGATCCCTAGCGGGGGGGCCCCGGTCCTACAATGAGCAGTTCTTC
CASSLGSLAGGPRSYNEQFF
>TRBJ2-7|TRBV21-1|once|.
TGTGCCAGCAGCCGGGGACTAGCTCTCGAGCAGTACTTC
CASSRGLALEQYF
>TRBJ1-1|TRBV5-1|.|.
TGCGCCAGCAGCTTGGGTCAGGGTGCTGAAGCTTTCTTT
CASSLGQGAEAFF
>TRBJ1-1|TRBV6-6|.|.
TGTGCCAGCATCCATCTGGGGGGGAGGGCAGAAGCTTTCTTT
CASIHLGGRAEAFF
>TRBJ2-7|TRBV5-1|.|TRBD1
TGCGCCAGCAGCTTGAGAACAGGGGGTTCCTACGAGCAGTACTTC
CASSLRTGGSYEQYF
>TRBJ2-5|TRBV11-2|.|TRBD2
TGTGCCAGCAGCTTCCTGGGACTAGCGAGTCAAGAGACCCAGTACTTC
CASSFLGLASQETQYF
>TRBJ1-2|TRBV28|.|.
TGTGCCAGCAGCCATGGGGGGGGCACAGGCTATGGCTACACCTTC
CASSHGGGTGYGYTF
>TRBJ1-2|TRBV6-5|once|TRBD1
TGTGCCAGCGCGAGACAGGGGATCTATGGCTACACCTTC
CASARQGIYGYTF
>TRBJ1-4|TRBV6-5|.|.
TGTGCCAGCACTCTAAGAGGGCAAATTAATGAAAAACTGTTTTTT
CASTLRGQINEKLFF
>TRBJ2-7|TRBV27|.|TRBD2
TGTGCCAGCAGTTTTGCGGGAGGGCCTTACGAGCAGTACTTC
CASSFAGGPYEQYF
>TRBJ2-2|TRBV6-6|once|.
TGTGCCAGCAGTTATCGGAGGGAGGATCCCGGGGAGCTGTTTTTT
CASSYRREDPGELFF
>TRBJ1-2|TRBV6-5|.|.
TGTGCCAGCAGTCCCATCGGTTCTAACTATGGCTACACCTTC
CASSPIGSNYGYTF
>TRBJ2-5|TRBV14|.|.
TGTGCCAGCAGCCGAGTTGGGGCGTCTTACCAAGAGACCCAGTACTTC
CASSRVGASYQETQYF
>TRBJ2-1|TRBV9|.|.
TGTGCCAGCAGCCCTGCGGGACAGTACACCTACAATGAGCAGTTCTTC
CASSPAGQYTYNEQFF
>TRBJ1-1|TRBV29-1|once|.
TGCAGCGTCGCCCCTAGGACAGTGAACACTGAAGCTTTCTTT
CSVAPRTVNTEAFF
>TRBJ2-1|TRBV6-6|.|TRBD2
TGTGCCAGCAGTACCCGGACTAGCGGGACCTACAATGAGCAGTTCTTC
CASSTRTSGTYNEQFF
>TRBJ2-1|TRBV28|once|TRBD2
TGTGCCAGCAGTTTATCGAGGACTAGCGGGATCAGAGCTTTCAATGAGCAGTTCTTC
CASSLSRTSGIRAFNEQFF
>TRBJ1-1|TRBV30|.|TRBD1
TGTGCCTTATCATCCGGGACAGGAGGATTTGAAGCTTTCTTT
CALSSGTGGFEAFF
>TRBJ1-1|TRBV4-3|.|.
TGCGCCAGCAGCCAAGAATCAACCTTGTATGGGCTTAACACTGAAGCTTTCTTT
CASSQESTLYGLNTEAFF
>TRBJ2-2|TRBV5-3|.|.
TGTGTCAGAAGCTTGGGGCAGGGTAGCGGGGAGCTGTTTTTT
CVRSLGQGSGELFF
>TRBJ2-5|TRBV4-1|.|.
TGCGCCAGCAGCCAACTACCAGGAGGGGAGACCCAGTACTTC
CASSQLPGGETQYF
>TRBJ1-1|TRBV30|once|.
TGTGCCTGGAAACGAGGGATGAACACTGAAGCTTTCTTT
CAWKRGMNTEAFF